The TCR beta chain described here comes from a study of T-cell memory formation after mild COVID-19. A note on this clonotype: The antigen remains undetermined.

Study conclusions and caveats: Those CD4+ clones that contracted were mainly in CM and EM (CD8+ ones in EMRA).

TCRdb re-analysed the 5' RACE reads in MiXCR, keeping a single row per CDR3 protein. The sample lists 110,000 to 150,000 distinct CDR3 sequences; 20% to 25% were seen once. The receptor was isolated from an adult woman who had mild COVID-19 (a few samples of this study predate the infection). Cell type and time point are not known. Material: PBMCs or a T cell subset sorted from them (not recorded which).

For the CDR3, the DNA is TGTGCCAGCAGCTTAAAACCGCAGGGAGCGCCAGATACGCAGTATTTT. It encodes CASSLKPQGAPDTQYF. The V and J genes are TRBV7-8 and TRBJ2-3; D tentatively fits TRBD1 or TRBD2 (5 bases each). CDR1 and CDR2 from the germline V gene are SGHVS and FQNEAQ. V lost 2 bases and J 4 bases, leaving 16 bases between the germline ends. The CDR3 covers 16 residues.